This TCR beta chain was sequenced for a study of T cells in Graves' hyperthyroidism and ophthalmopathy. An absence of ophthalmopathy progression within 18 months meant stable Graves' hyperthyroidism. Uncontrolled infections, other autoimmune diseases, pregnancy or lactation led to exclusion of patients. The source material, RNA transcripts, was used to amplify TCR beta CDR3 regions. The TCR CDR3 first-round RT-PCR relied on the HTBI primer set. TCRdb reprocessed the multiplex PCR reads via MiXCR and lists one record per CDR3 protein. This repertoire shows a few hundred thousand distinct CDR3 sequences, around a sixth found once; its top ten account for roughly 8%. As for this clonotype: What it binds is not known. A read error may account for a junction end that differs from germline.

Notes on the study in general: Blood shared most expanded thyroid clonotypes above 0.001.

Looked up from germline, CDR1 is SGDLS and CDR2 is YYNGEE. The CDR3 runs to 15 residues. The V and J genes are TRBV9 and TRBJ2-3; no clear D. The origin of this receptor is a woman younger than 30 with Graves' hyperthyroidism. The sample comprised blood. CDR3 coding DNA: TGTGACAGCAGCGTAGGCGGCTTTAGCACAGATACGCAGTATTTT. Its translation: CDSSVGGFSTDTQYF.